The T cell receptor (beta chain) described here comes from a study of cytomegalovirus exposure and HLA in healthy donors. Study overall: The approximately 670 first-cohort repertoires shared a platform with the roughly 130 validation repertoires, as reported in a later analysis.

Germline V lookup: CDR1 MNHNS, CDR2 SASEGT. The CDR3 runs to 15 residues. With 7 bases removed from V and 7 bases from J, the gap between germline ends came to 20 bases. Clones were read by immunoSEQ multiplex PCR, and TCRdb kept only the in-frame ones, dropping some. Of roughly 130,000 clones listed, roughly four fifths are singletons. The specimen was PBMCs. This chain joins TRBV6-1 and TRBJ1-5; possible D gene TRBD1, 6 bases. The source is a woman aged 25 to 39 in good health and CMV-seronegative. DNA of the CDR3: TGTGCCAGCAAAGAAGAAGGGGGAAATGGCCAGCCCCAGCATTTT. It codes for CASKEEGGNGQPQHF.